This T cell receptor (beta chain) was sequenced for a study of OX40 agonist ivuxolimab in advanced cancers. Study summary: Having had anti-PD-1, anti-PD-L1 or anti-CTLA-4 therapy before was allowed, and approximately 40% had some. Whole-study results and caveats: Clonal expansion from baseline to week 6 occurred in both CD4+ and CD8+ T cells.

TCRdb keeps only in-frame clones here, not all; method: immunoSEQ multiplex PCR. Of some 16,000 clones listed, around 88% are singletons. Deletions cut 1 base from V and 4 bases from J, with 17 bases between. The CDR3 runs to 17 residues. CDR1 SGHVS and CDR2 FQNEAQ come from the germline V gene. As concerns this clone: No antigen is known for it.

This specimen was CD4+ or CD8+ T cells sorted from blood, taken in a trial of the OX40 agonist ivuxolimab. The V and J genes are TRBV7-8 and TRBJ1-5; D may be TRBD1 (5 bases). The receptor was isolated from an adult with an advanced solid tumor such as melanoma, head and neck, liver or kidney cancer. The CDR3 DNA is TGTGCCAGCAGCTTAGAGGGGTGGCAGGTAATTAATCAGCCCCAGCATTTT. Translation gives CASSLEGWQVINQPQHF.